Listed below are T cell receptor beta chains from one sample, sequenced in a study of beta chain features in type 1 diabetes. Libraries were prepared by immunoSEQ multiplex PCR; TCRdb keeps only in-frame clonotypes and omits some of them. Found here are a few hundred thousand clones, roughly 15% of them singletons; the top ten hold about 0.019%. Input material: naive CD4+ T cells from blood. Every receptor here comes from a woman between 18 and 30 years old in good health. Each CDR3 is given with its conserved first and last residue. A D gene is named only where the DNA matches it firmly. The size field is filled for only some rows; it gives once, few, many or a size class.

TRBD2	15	TRBV7-2	TRBJ2-1	.	TGTGCCAGCAGAACCGGGACTAGCGGGAGCGGTGAGCAGTTCTTC	CASRTGTSGSGEQFF
.	14	TRBV27	TRBJ2-3	.	TGTGCCAGCAGTTTCGGACAGGGAGGGGGTACGCAGTATTTT	CASSFGQGGGTQYF
.	18	TRBV4-2	TRBJ2-2	few	TGTGCCAGCAGCCAAGAGGCCCTACAGGGCCTGAACACCGGGGAGCTGTTTTTT	CASSQEALQGLNTGELFF
TRBD1	17	TRBV4-1	TRBJ2-4	few	TGCGCCAGCAGCCACCCAAGGGACAGCGTAGCCAAAAACATTCAGTACTTC	CASSHPRDSVAKNIQYF
TRBD2	12	TRBV29-1	TRBJ2-5	few	TGCAGCGTCCTTCGGGGGGAAGAGACCCAGTACTTC	CSVLRGEETQYF
.	10	TRBV27	TRBJ2-1	few	TGTGCCAGCAGTCTCAATGAGCAGTTCTTC	CASSLNEQFF
TRBD2	18	TRBV4-2	TRBJ2-7	.	TGTGCCAGCAGCCATTACAACCCGGGACTAGGGTACACCTACGAGCAGTACTTC	CASSHYNPGLGYTYEQYF
TRBD1	15	TRBV7-2	TRBJ2-5	.	TGTGCCAGCAGCTTAGATTGGGACAGCGCACGGGCCCAGTACTTC	CASSLDWDSARAQYF
TRBD1	14	TRBV18	TRBJ1-5	.	TGTGCCAGCTCACAAGGGACAGTAGGGCAACCCCAGCATTTT	CASSQGTVGQPQHF
.	15	TRBV5-6	TRBJ1-1	.	TGTGCCAGCAGCTTGTTCCAGGGTGGGAACACTGAAGCTTTCTTT	CASSLFQGGNTEAFF
.	11	TRBV29-1	TRBJ2-1	.	TGCAGCGTTGAATTTTTTGAGAATCAGTTCTTC	CSVEFFENQFF
.	14	TRBV4-1	TRBJ1-1	few	TGCGCCAGCAGCCAAGACAGGGTCCAAATCAGGACTTTCTTT	CASSQDRVQIRTFF
.	14	TRBV6-5	TRBJ2-5	.	TGTGCCAGCACCAGGTCCCCCCAGTCAGAGACCCAGTACTTC	CASTRSPQSETQYF
TRBD2	18	TRBV9	TRBJ2-1	few	TGTGCCAGCAGCCTAGGGATCCCGGGACTAGCGGGCTACAATGAGCAGTTCTTC	CASSLGIPGLAGYNEQFF
.	13	TRBV30	TRBJ1-5	.	TGTGCCTGGAGACATGATAGCAATCAGCCCCAGCATTTT	CAWRHDSNQPQHF
TRBD1	14	TRBV10-3	TRBJ2-7	.	TGTGCCATCAGTGAGCGACAGGGGGATTACGAGCAGTACTTC	CAISERQGDYEQYF
TRBD1	15	TRBV30	TRBJ1-5	.	TGTGCCTGGAGTGCCGGGACAGGACTAAATCAGCCCCAGCATTTT	CAWSAGTGLNQPQHF
.	11	TRBV2	TRBJ2-7	few	TGTGCCAGCAGTCAGGGGTACGAGCAGTACTTC	CASSQGYEQYF
.	14	TRBV28	TRBJ2-2	.	TGTGCCAGCAGTTTACGGCAGCGCACCGGGGAGCTGTTTTTT	CASSLRQRTGELFF
TRBD2	14	TRBV7-2	TRBJ2-2	.	TGTGCCAGCAGAGGTAGCGGGAGCACCGGGGAGCTGTTTTTT	CASRGSGSTGELFF
.	15	TRBV19	TRBJ2-7	few	TGTGCCAGTAGTATTCGACAGACCACGAACTACGAGCAGTACTTC	CASSIRQTTNYEQYF
TRBD2	16	TRBV9	TRBJ2-1	few	TGTGCCAGCAGCGGCCGAGGGGCGGGAGGAAACAATGAGCAGTTCTTC	CASSGRGAGGNNEQFF
TRBD1	16	TRBV5-1	TRBJ2-2	few	TGCGCCAGCAGCTTTATCGGACAGGGGAACACCGGGGAGCTGTTTTTT	CASSFIGQGNTGELFF
TRBD1	18	TRBV4-2	TRBJ2-7	.	TGTGCCAGCAGCCAGGGTTACAGGGGGCAGTCCCCAACCTACGAGCAGTACTTC	CASSQGYRGQSPTYEQYF
.	14	TRBV27	TRBJ2-7	.	TGTGCCAGCAGTTCAGCCGCGGGCCTTCACGAGCAGTACTTC	CASSSAAGLHEQYF
.	14	TRBV7-9	TRBJ1-1	.	TGTGCCACCTACAGCAGGGGCATTACCGTTGAAGCTTTCTTT	CATYSRGITVEAFF
.	15	TRBV6-5	TRBJ2-5	.	TGTGCCAGCAGTTACTCTTCGACTGGGGTCGGGGCCCAGTACTTC	CASSYSSTGVGAQYF
.	15	TRBV30	TRBJ2-2	few	TGTGCCTGGAAATCGGTTAACGCGAACACCGGGGAGCTGTTTTTT	CAWKSVNANTGELFF
.	12	TRBV6-5	TRBJ1-2	.	TGTGCCAGCAGTTCTTCAGGGGTTGGCTACACCTTC	CASSSSGVGYTF
TRBD1	11	TRBV5-4	TRBJ2-3	few	TGTGCCAGCAGCCGGGACAGGGGGCAGTATTTT	CASSRDRGQYF
TRBD1	12	TRBV6-5	TRBJ2-1	few	TGTGCCAGCAGTCGGGACAGGGATGAGCAGTTCTTC	CASSRDRDEQFF
TRBD1	13	TRBV28	TRBJ1-2	.	TGTGCCAGCAGTCCGACAGGGCTCTATGGCTACACCTTC	CASSPTGLYGYTF
TRBD1	15	TRBV19	TRBJ2-3	.	TGTGCCAGTAGTCTCGGGGACAGGGTGAAAGATACGCAGTATTTT	CASSLGDRVKDTQYF